The 14 T cell receptor beta chains in this list originate from one sample, sequenced in a study of identical twins (dated by TCRdb to the mid-2010s). Receptor amplification or capture employed 5' RACE. Instrument used: Illumina HiSeq 2000. The public reads were quality trimmed at Q25 with fastp and then assembled into clones with MiXCR by TCRdb, keeping productive beta chains. For every CDR3 protein sequence, its rows merge into one entry that carries the most common genes and DNA. Counted in this sample were some 300,000 distinct CDR3 sequences; 12% of them appeared once. The ten largest clones represent just over 7% of the sample. The sample also formed part of further work on yellow fever vaccine responses in identical twins.

Sequenced input: CD8+ T cells sorted from blood. The receptors stem from a woman aged 18-29 years in good health.

This clonotype was recorded many times. CDR3 coding DNA: TGTGCCAGCAGTGATACCTCCTGGGGCGGACTAGCGGGAACTAACACCGGGGAGCTGTTTTTT. Residues: CASSDTSWGGLAGTNTGELFF. The chain employs TRBV25-1 and TRBJ2-2; 12 bases fit TRBD2. Losses at the gene ends were 3 bases for V and 2 bases for J; bases not matched to a gene: 16. This CDR3 has 21 amino acids. Germline CDR1 and CDR2: MGHDK and SYGVNS.

The gene calls are TRBV28 and TRBJ2-1; tentatively, D is TRBD1 (6 bases). Looked up from germline, CDR1 is MDHEN and CDR2 is SYDVKM. This CDR3 region has 14 residues. V was shortened by 6 bases and J by 5 bases, with 14 bases between the two germline ends. The DNA of the CDR3 is TGTGCCAGCAGGGCGACAGGTTGGGACAATGAGCAGTTCTTC. Protein product: CASRATGWDNEQFF.

J is TRBJ2-3 and V is TRBV9; 12 bases align to TRBD2. The CDR3 consists of 16 residues. From germline, CDR1 is SGDLS and CDR2 YYNGEE. V lost 4 bases, J lost 6 bases, and 9 bases stayed unmatched. The CDR3 DNA sequence: TGTGCCAGCAGCCCCCAGACTAGCGGGAGCGCGGATACGCAGTATTTT. Encoded protein: CASSPQTSGSADTQYF.

This clonotype appeared a few times. The gene calls are TRBV13 and TRBJ2-1; 7 bases agree with TRBD1. After removal of 1 base from V and 6 bases from J, the junction contained 6 bases not matched to a gene. There are 15 residues in the CDR3. Germline V gene sequence: CDR1 PRHDT, CDR2 FYEKMQ (reference sequence). The CDR3 region is CASSLDPGTANEQFF. For the CDR3, the DNA is TGTGCCAGCAGCTTAGACCCCGGGACAGCCAATGAGCAGTTCTTC.

This rearrangement joins TRBV4-1 to TRBJ2-5; 13 nucleotides line up with TRBD2. The trim removed 1 base at V and 10 bases at J, leaving 9 bases unmatched. Germline V lookup: CDR1 MGHRA, CDR2 YSYEKL. This CDR3 region has 16 residues. The CDR3 reads CASSQAGLAGDGDQYF. The CDR3, as DNA: TGCGCCAGCAGCCAAGCAGGACTAGCGGGGGACGGGGACCAGTACTTC.

The CDR3 DNA reads TGTGCCAGCAGCTTACGCGGGTGGAGCACAGATACGCAGTATTTT. Translation gives CASSLRGWSTDTQYF. The V call is TRBV7-8, the J call TRBJ2-3; D might be TRBD2 (5 bases). V lost 2 bases and J lost 0, with 9 bases in between. The CDR3 runs to 15 residues. Germline V gene data show CDR1 as SGHVS and CDR2 as FQNEAQ.

Worth noting for this clonotype: This may arise from a read error, as a much more abundant clone is one base away. The DNA for the CDR3 is TGCAGTGCTAGAGGGACAGGGGACACTGAACCTTTCTTT. Encoded protein: CSARGTGDTEPFF. This chain joins TRBV20-1 and TRBJ1-1; 9 nucleotides line up with TRBD1. The CDR3 loop spans 13 amino acids. The germline gives CDR1 DFQATT, CDR2 SNEGSKA (reference sequence).

This clonotype occurred a few times. The rearrangement links TRBV27 to TRBJ2-5; 13 nucleotides agree with TRBD2. V lost 7 bases and J lost 2; bases outside the gene matches: 1. Per the germline V gene, CDR1 is MNHEY and CDR2 is SMNVEV (reference sequence). The CDR3 totals 14 residues. The CDR3 reads CASKGLAGQETQYF. CDR3 nucleotide sequence: TGTGCCAGCAAGGGACTAGCGGGGCAAGAGACCCAGTACTTC.

In its sample, this clonotype was seen a few times. V and J are TRBV5-1 and TRBJ2-3; a weak D match, TRBD2 (5 bases). The CDR3 loop spans 17 amino acids. CDR1 and CDR2 from the germline V gene are SGHRS and YFSETQ. The ends were cut back, 2 bases at V and 2 bases at J, with 18 bases in the middle. CDR3 DNA sequence: TGCGCCAGCAGCTTTAGAGGGCCAATACCCTTCACAGATACGCAGTATTTT. As protein: CASSFRGPIPFTDTQYF.

V and J are TRBV11-2 and TRBJ2-6; D unresolved. The CDR3 sequence is 16 residues long. The V end lost 0 bases, the J end lost 1 base, and 7 bases lay between the germline ends. Germline V lookup: CDR1 SGHAT, CDR2 FQNNGV. In DNA, the CDR3 is TGTGCCAGCAGCTTAGATCCAGGTTCTGGGGCCAACGTCCTGACTTTC. Amino acids: CASSLDPGSGANVLTF. Drawing the rest from reference TRBV11-2 and TRBJ2-6, the complete variable domain is EAGVAQSPRYKIIEKRQSVAFWCNPISGHATLYWYQQILGQGPKLLIQFQNNGVVDDSQLPKDRFSAERLKGVDSTLKIQPAKLEDSAVYLCASSLDPGSGANVLTFGAGSRLTVL.

The rearrangement links TRBV3-1 to TRBJ1-2; tentatively, D is TRBD1 (5 bases). The V and J ends lost 0 bases and 4 bases respectively, with 9 bases between them. This CDR3 region has 14 residues. Germline assignment: CDR1 LGHDT and CDR2 YNNKEL (reference sequence). CDR3 nucleotide sequence: TGTGCCAGCAGCCAAGAGTCGGGGACCTATGGCTACACCTTC. Protein: CASSQESGTYGYTF.

This clonotype was seen repeatedly, ten times or more. The CDR3 loop is CASTRGGNTEAFF. The CDR3 nucleotides are TGTGCCAGCACAAGGGGAGGAAACACTGAAGCTTTCTTT. J is TRBJ1-1 and V is TRBV7-9, with D tentatively TRBD1 (5 bases). The V and J ends lost 7 bases and 2 bases respectively, with 11 bases between them. This CDR3 has 13 amino acids. The V gene's germline CDR1 is SEHNR and CDR2 FQNEAQ (reference sequence).

The genes are TRBV12-3 or TRBV12-4 and TRBJ2-1; 10 nucleotides match TRBD2. V lost 5 bases to trimming and J lost 0 bases; unmatched junction nucleotides: 13. The CDR3 loop spans 19 amino acids. The DNA for the CDR3 is TGTGCCAGCAGTGGAACCGGGACTAGCGAACACAGCTCCTACAATGAGCAGTTCTTC. Its protein is CASSGTGTSEHSSYNEQFF.

This clonotype was counted between two and nine times. The chain uses TRBV20-1 and TRBJ2-7; TRBD2 aligns across 13 bases. V was clipped by 6 bases and J by 6 bases; unmatched bases: 5. The length of the CDR3 is 13 residues. Germline CDR1 and CDR2: DFQATT and SNEGSKA (reference sequence). CDR3: CSARGLAGAEQYF. As DNA, the CDR3 is TGCAGTGCCCGCGGACTAGCGGGAGCCGAGCAGTACTTC.